The rows below give T cell receptor beta chains drawn from one sample of a study of spatial heterogeneity in lung cancer. A single record per CDR3 protein comes from TCRdb applying MiXCR to the 5' RACE reads. The sample has roughly 20,000 distinct CDR3 sequences, just over 4.5% seen once; the top ten hold about 7.2%. The sample consisted of PBMCs, taken at surgery. Receptors were obtained from a male donor with early-stage non-small cell lung cancer. The conserved cysteine and the conserved F or W are not part of the CDR3 here. The order of the fields is J gene, D gene, V gene, CDR3 protein. A D gene is named only where the DNA matches it firmly.

J gene: TRBJ1-4; D gene: NA; V gene: TRBV15; CDR3 protein: ATSSNTGLRRSTNEKLF
J gene: TRBJ1-5; D gene: NA; V gene: TRBV6-2/TRBV6-3; CDR3 protein: ASSLTGLKQPQH
J gene: TRBJ2-2; D gene: NA; V gene: TRBV3-1; CDR3 protein: ASSQDRQWAGELF
J gene: TRBJ2-1; D gene: NA; V gene: TRBV5-1; CDR3 protein: ASSLVGLSYSYNEQF
J gene: TRBJ1-5; D gene: NA; V gene: TRBV28; CDR3 protein: ASSLFPRVNQPQH
J gene: TRBJ2-5; D gene: TRBD1; V gene: TRBV20-1; CDR3 protein: SASLQGEKTQY
J gene: TRBJ2-7; D gene: NA; V gene: TRBV6-5; CDR3 protein: ASSSSSYEQY
J gene: TRBJ2-7; D gene: NA; V gene: TRBV2; CDR3 protein: ASSGQGYYEQY
J gene: TRBJ1-2; D gene: NA; V gene: TRBV27; CDR3 protein: ASSFSGSGYGYT
J gene: TRBJ2-4; D gene: NA; V gene: TRBV6-2/TRBV6-3; CDR3 protein: ASSPGQTRAKNIQY
J gene: TRBJ1-6; D gene: TRBD1; V gene: TRBV20-1; CDR3 protein: SALTGSNSPLH
J gene: TRBJ1-5; D gene: NA; V gene: TRBV18; CDR3 protein: ASSPFGGDSNQPQH
J gene: TRBJ1-4; D gene: NA; V gene: TRBV4-3; CDR3 protein: ASSQDTARGTNEKLF
J gene: TRBJ2-7; D gene: TRBD2; V gene: TRBV20-1; CDR3 protein: SARTSGVFYEQY
J gene: TRBJ2-7; D gene: TRBD1; V gene: TRBV7-9; CDR3 protein: ASSLDRGVSYEQY
J gene: TRBJ1-1; D gene: NA; V gene: TRBV30; CDR3 protein: AWSFGSNTEAF
J gene: TRBJ2-1; D gene: TRBD2; V gene: TRBV20-1; CDR3 protein: SADTSGRRNEQF
J gene: TRBJ1-3; D gene: NA; V gene: TRBV4-1; CDR3 protein: ASSPGAWTESSGNTIY
J gene: TRBJ1-6; D gene: NA; V gene: TRBV20-1; CDR3 protein: SARKTANSPLH
J gene: TRBJ2-6; D gene: NA; V gene: TRBV7-3; CDR3 protein: ASRRDSGANVLT
J gene: TRBJ1-3; D gene: NA; V gene: TRBV7-2; CDR3 protein: ASSLDRNTIY
J gene: TRBJ1-1; D gene: TRBD1; V gene: TRBV19; CDR3 protein: TSMRRGEGEAF
J gene: TRBJ1-6; D gene: NA; V gene: TRBV12-3/TRBV12-4; CDR3 protein: ASRGGASTGDRSSYNSPLH
J gene: TRBJ1-2; D gene: NA; V gene: TRBV7-9; CDR3 protein: ASSLGDGTYGYT
J gene: TRBJ2-6; D gene: TRBD2; V gene: TRBV19; CDR3 protein: ASSPHGGSSSGANVLT
J gene: TRBJ2-5; D gene: TRBD1; V gene: TRBV3-1; CDR3 protein: ASKDRGYQETQY
J gene: TRBJ2-3; D gene: TRBD1; V gene: TRBV25-1; CDR3 protein: ASSADRGRGTQY
J gene: TRBJ1-1; D gene: TRBD1; V gene: TRBV19; CDR3 protein: ASSIGRGASTEAF
J gene: TRBJ2-1; D gene: NA; V gene: TRBV11-3; CDR3 protein: ASSQFGQGAKF
J gene: TRBJ2-6; D gene: NA; V gene: TRBV6-5; CDR3 protein: ASSYGLRSGANVLT
J gene: TRBJ2-7; D gene: NA; V gene: TRBV27; CDR3 protein: ASSLETGREQY
J gene: TRBJ1-1; D gene: NA; V gene: TRBV5-1; CDR3 protein: ASSLEGRNTEAF